These T cell receptor beta chains were read from a single sample in a study of T cell responses to AZD1222 COVID-19 vaccine. Clones were read by immunoSEQ multiplex PCR, and TCRdb kept only the in-frame ones, dropping some. The sample has 100,000 to 150,000 clones, around 85% seen once. Specimen: peripheral blood, collected 28 days after the second AZD1222 dose. These receptors were taken from an adult who received the AZD1222 COVID-19 vaccine. CDR3s include the opening cysteine and the closing phenylalanine or tryptophan. D genes are given only for firm matches. A row's size may be missing; if present it is once, few, many or a size class.

j_call clone_size d_call v_call cdr3_nt cdr3_aa
TRBJ2-5 NA NA TRBV7-2 TGTGCCAGCAGCTTGAGCCCGTCCGAGACCCAGTACTTC CASSLSPSETQYF
TRBJ1-5 NA TRBD1 TRBV5-1 TGCGCCAGCAGCCCCCAGGGGGCGTCAGATCAGCCCCAGCATTTT CASSPQGASDQPQHF
TRBJ2-7 NA NA TRBV18 TGTGCCAGCTCACCTTGGGGGACGGGAGAACAGGGGGAGCAGTACTTC CASSPWGTGEQGEQYF
TRBJ1-6 NA NA TRBV19 TGTGCCAGTAGTCCACAGGGTTCGGATAATTCACCCCTCCACTTT CASSPQGSDNSPLHF
TRBJ1-2 NA TRBD1 TRBV3-1/TRBV3-2 TGTGCCAGCAGCCAAGATTGGCAGGGGGCAGGTGGCTACACCTTC CASSQDWQGAGGYTF
TRBJ2-5 NA TRBD1 TRBV5-1 TGCGCCAGCAGCTTTGTCCGGGACAGGGGGGCAGGAGAGACCCAGTACTTC CASSFVRDRGAGETQYF
TRBJ2-7 NA NA TRBV4-2 TGTGCCAGCTCTTACCAGGGACCCTCCTACGAGCAGTACTTC CASSYQGPSYEQYF
TRBJ2-7 NA NA TRBV5-6 TGTGCCAGCAGCTCGAGGGCGTTCAGGGGAGAGTATGGGAACGAGCAGTACTTC CASSSRAFRGEYGNEQYF
TRBJ1-4 few NA TRBV28 TGTGCCAGCAGTTTATTGATAGGGGAGCTTACTGAAAAACTGTTTTTT CASSLLIGELTEKLFF
TRBJ1-5 NA NA TRBV7-2 TGTGCCAGCAGCTTTTACGGGGTTCAGCCCCAGCATTTT CASSFYGVQPQHF
TRBJ1-2 NA TRBD1 TRBV5-4 TGTGCCAGCAGCTTCCAGACAGGGATCTATGGCTACACCTTC CASSFQTGIYGYTF
TRBJ2-1 NA TRBD2 TRBV3-1/TRBV3-2 TGTGCCAGCAGCCTCGGACTAGCGGGGCCAGGCAACAATGAGCAGTTCTTC CASSLGLAGPGNNEQFF
TRBJ2-7 NA NA TRBV27 TGTGCCAGCCAGATGGCAGGGACCTACGAGCAGTACTTC CASQMAGTYEQYF
TRBJ1-1 NA NA TRBV30 TGTGCCTGGAGTGTTGCGGGGTGGGGCACTGAAGCTTTCTTT CAWSVAGWGTEAFF
TRBJ1-2 NA NA TRBV21-1 TGTGCCAGCAGCAAAGCTGAGGGGTCCTATGGCTACACCTTC CASSKAEGSYGYTF
TRBJ2-2 NA TRBD2 TRBV28 TGTGCCAGCAGTCCCCGACTAGCTGGGGCCGGGGAGCTGTTTTTT CASSPRLAGAGELFF
TRBJ1-3 NA TRBD1 TRBV9 TGTGCCAGCAGCGTATTAACAGGGGATATAGCTGGAAACACCATATATTTT CASSVLTGDIAGNTIYF
TRBJ1-1 NA NA TRBV6-2/TRBV6-3 TGTGCCAGCAGCCCGACAGGTATCATGAACACTGAAGCTTTCTTT CASSPTGIMNTEAFF
TRBJ2-7 NA NA TRBV28 TGTGCCAGCTTGGGGGGAGGTGCCTACGAGCAGTACTTC CASLGGGAYEQYF
TRBJ1-4 NA NA TRBV7-9 TGTGCCAGCAGCTCCCGCCGGGTTGCAACTAATGAAAAACTGTTTTTT CASSSRRVATNEKLFF
TRBJ1-6 NA NA TRBV3-1/TRBV3-2 TGTGCCAGCAGCCGCGGAGGGCCCGGGGATAATTCACCCCTCCACTTT CASSRGGPGDNSPLHF
TRBJ2-5 few TRBD2 TRBV7-2 TGTGCCAGCAGCCTAGTCCCTAGCGGGGGCCAAGAGACCCAGTACTTC CASSLVPSGGQETQYF
TRBJ1-4 NA TRBD1 TRBV7-9 TGTGCCAGCAGCTTAGCGCGACAGGGAGCTAATGAAAAACTGTTTTTT CASSLARQGANEKLFF
TRBJ1-2 NA NA TRBV5-4 TGTGCCAGCTCCATCCATGGGGGCAACCCTTCTAACTATGGCTACACCTTC CASSIHGGNPSNYGYTF
TRBJ2-7 few TRBD2 TRBV7-2 TGTGCCAGCAGCTGGGGACTAGCGGGGAGTAACTTGGGATACGAGCAGTACTTC CASSWGLAGSNLGYEQYF
TRBJ1-2 NA NA TRBV3-1/TRBV3-2 TGTGCCAGCAGCCAAAACCCAGGTCCTTACGGGATAGGCTACACCTTC CASSQNPGPYGIGYTF
TRBJ1-1 once TRBD1 TRBV5-5 TGTGCCAGCAGCTTGGGAGGACAGGGAGGGGGCACTGAAGCTTTCTTT CASSLGGQGGGTEAFF
TRBJ2-7 NA NA TRBV3-1/TRBV3-2 TGTGCCAGCAGCCAAGGGACAGTCGGCTACGAGCAGTACTTC CASSQGTVGYEQYF
TRBJ2-7 NA TRBD1 TRBV7-3 TGTGCCAGCAGCTTATCGACAGGGGCGTCCTACGAGCAGTACTTC CASSLSTGASYEQYF
TRBJ1-2 NA NA TRBV19 TGTGCCAGTAGTACCTCTCAGGACACCATCTATGGCTACACCTTC CASSTSQDTIYGYTF
TRBJ2-3 NA TRBD2 TRBV2 TGTGCCAGCATATTCCCGGGGAGGGGTCCCACAGATACGCAGTATTTT CASIFPGRGPTDTQYF
TRBJ1-6 NA NA TRBV6-5 TGTGCCAGCCTAACAGTCTATAATTCACCCCTCCACTTT CASLTVYNSPLHF
TRBJ1-2 NA TRBD1 TRBV5-8 TGTGCCAGCAGATCCCGACAGGGAAACTATGGCTACACCTTC CASRSRQGNYGYTF
TRBJ2-2 NA NA TRBV6-2/TRBV6-3 TGTGCCAGCAGTTACTCGAGGTGGGGGCCGGGTCACGGGGAGCTGTTTTTT CASSYSRWGPGHGELFF
TRBJ1-5 NA NA TRBV25-1 TGTGCCAGCAGTCTCGGGGGGCGGAATCAGCCCCAGCATTTT CASSLGGRNQPQHF
TRBJ1-2 NA TRBD1 TRBV5-1 TGCGCCAGCAGTTCTGGGACAGGGATCTATCTAAAAGGCTACACCTTC CASSSGTGIYLKGYTF
TRBJ2-5 NA NA TRBV7-6 TGTGCCAGCAGCTTAGTCTCCCAGGGTAGAGGGGAGACCCAGTACTTC CASSLVSQGRGETQYF
TRBJ2-1 few TRBD2 TRBV27 TGTGCCAGCAGTCCTCTCGGGGGGGCCCGGTACAATGAGCAGTTCTTC CASSPLGGARYNEQFF
TRBJ1-4 NA TRBD1 TRBV6-5 TGTGCCAGCAGTTACTCCCCGACAGGGGTTGAAAAACTGTTTTTT CASSYSPTGVEKLFF
TRBJ2-4 NA NA TRBV4-2 TGTGCCAGCAGCCAGGACAGGACTATGGCCAAAAACATTCAGTACTTC CASSQDRTMAKNIQYF
TRBJ2-7 many NA TRBV5-1 TGCGCCAGCAGATTACTTTACGAGCAGTACTTC CASRLLYEQYF
TRBJ2-1 NA TRBD1 TRBV6-5 TGTGCCAGCAGTTACTCATGGACAGGGGGCACGAATGAGCAGTTCTTC CASSYSWTGGTNEQFF
TRBJ1-5 once TRBD1 TRBV6-5 TGTGCCAGCAGTTCCCGACAGGGGTTAGCTCAGCCCCAGCATTTT CASSSRQGLAQPQHF
TRBJ1-2 NA NA TRBV9 TGTGCCAGCAGCGTACTACCGGCCGGGAACTATGGCTACACCTTC CASSVLPAGNYGYTF
TRBJ2-2 NA TRBD2 TRBV28 TGTGCCAGCTCTACGCCCGGACTAGTAGAGGAGCTGTTTTTT CASSTPGLVEELFF
TRBJ1-5 NA TRBD1 TRBV24-1 TGTGCCACCAGTGACCCTACCCAACAGGGGGGAATCCATCAGCCCCAGCATTTT CATSDPTQQGGIHQPQHF
TRBJ1-1 once NA TRBV20-1 TGCAGTGCTAGTAATCAGGGACAGAACACTGAAGCTTTCTTT CSASNQGQNTEAFF
TRBJ1-3 NA NA TRBV5-1 TGCGCCAGCAGCTTGGATACGGGGACGGGAAACACCATATATTTT CASSLDTGTGNTIYF
TRBJ2-7 NA TRBD2 TRBV7-8 TGTGCCAGCAGCTCCATGGGGGGGATCGAGCAGTACTTC CASSSMGGIEQYF
TRBJ2-3 NA NA TRBV30 TGTGCCTGGACCAAGGGTGGGCGGGGAGACTTCACAGATACGCAGTATTTT CAWTKGGRGDFTDTQYF
TRBJ2-3 NA NA TRBV7-2 TGTGCCAGCAGCCGCGTGACGGGGGACACAGATACGCAGTATTTT CASSRVTGDTDTQYF
TRBJ1-1 NA NA TRBV5-4 TGTGCCAGCAGCTTGAATCCAGGGTTTGGCACTGAAGCTTTCTTT CASSLNPGFGTEAFF
TRBJ1-5 NA TRBD1 TRBV5-1 TGCGCCAGCACTATGACAGGGGGCCTCAATCAGCCCCAGCATTTT CASTMTGGLNQPQHF